Included here is one T cell receptor (beta chain) sequence, with context. TCRdb re-analysed the RT-PCR reads in MiXCR, keeping a single row per CDR3 protein. Among some 150,000 distinct CDR3 sequences listed, about a third were seen once. This sample stems from a study of patients and donors after allogeneic stem cell transplantation. This CDR3 comprises 14 residues. The trim removed 3 bases at V and 3 bases at J, leaving 3 bases unmatched. Per germline, CDR1 SGDLS and CDR2 YYNGEE. The sequencing input was blood, either unsorted or a sorted T cell fraction (not recorded which). The chain couples TRBV9 to TRBJ2-7, with 10 bases matching TRBD1. The sequence was collected from a human donor who was either an allogeneic HSCT recipient or a stem cell or donor lymphocyte infusion donor (not recorded which). It is not recorded whose cells these are; they may come from a transplant donor. The CDR3 DNA reads TGTGCCAGCAGCGCCGGACAGGGGGTCTACGAGCAGTACTTC. It codes for CASSAGQGVYEQYF.